The clone carrying this T cell receptor (beta chain) was counted many times. RNA served as the template for amplifying TCR beta CDR3 regions. In the first round, RT-PCR was carried out with HTBI primers, and a multiplex PCR formed the second round. TCRdb re-called the multiplex PCR reads through MiXCR, storing one row per CDR3 protein. Among about 180,000 distinct CDR3 sequences, roughly two fifths were seen once, and the ten largest hold roughly 5.2%. This CDR3 spans 15 amino acids. V dropped 6 bases and J dropped 2; count of bases not matched to a gene: 7. From germline, CDR1 is SNHLY and CDR2 FYNNEI. The record originates from a study of Graves' ophthalmopathy and Graves' hyperthyroidism.

Material: peripheral blood. V usage is TRBV2 and J usage is TRBJ1-5; 7 bases fit TRBD1. The source is a woman aged 40-49 years with Graves' ophthalmopathy. Here the CDR3 DNA reads TGTGCCAGCAGACAGGGGCCGGGACGCAATCAGCCCCAGCATTTT. As protein: CASRQGPGRNQPQHF.